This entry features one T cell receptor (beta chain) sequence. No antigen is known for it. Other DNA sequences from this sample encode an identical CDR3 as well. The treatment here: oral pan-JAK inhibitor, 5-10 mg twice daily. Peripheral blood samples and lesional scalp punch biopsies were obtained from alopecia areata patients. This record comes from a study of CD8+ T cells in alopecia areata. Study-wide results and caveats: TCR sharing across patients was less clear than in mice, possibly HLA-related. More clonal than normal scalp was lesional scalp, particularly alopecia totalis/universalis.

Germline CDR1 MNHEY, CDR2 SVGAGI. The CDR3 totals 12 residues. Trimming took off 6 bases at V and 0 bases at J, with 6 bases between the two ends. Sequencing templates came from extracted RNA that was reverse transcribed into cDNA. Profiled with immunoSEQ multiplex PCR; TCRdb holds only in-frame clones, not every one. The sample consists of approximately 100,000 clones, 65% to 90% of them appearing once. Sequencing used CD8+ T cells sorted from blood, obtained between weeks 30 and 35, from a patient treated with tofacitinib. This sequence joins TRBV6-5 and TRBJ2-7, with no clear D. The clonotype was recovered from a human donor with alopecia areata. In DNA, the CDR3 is TGTGCCAGCAGCGCCGACTCCTACGAGCAGTACTTC. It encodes CASSADSYEQYF.